This T cell receptor (beta chain) was profiled in a study of blood T cell repertoires in COVID-19. Authors' analysis steps: Scientists estimated how many nucleated cells there were by amplifying reference gene primers. Clones were read by immunoSEQ multiplex PCR, and TCRdb kept only the in-frame ones, dropping some. The V and J calls and clone size were taken over from that table, and D and trimming were inferred from the DNA. Of some 170,000 clones listed, 85% were seen once; the top ten hold around 6.2%. J was trimmed by 5 bases and V by 10 bases; bases with no gene match: 8. The V gene's germline CDR1 is MNHEY and CDR2 SVGAGI. CDR3 size: 14 residues.

The specimen sequenced was PBMCs or T cells enriched from blood (not recorded which). The TCR originated in a man aged 35-49 years who had recovered from COVID-19. The V call is TRBV6-5, the J call TRBJ1-4; 9 bases are shared with TRBD1. CDR3 protein: CAIHRDRVNEKLFF. In DNA form, the CDR3 reads TGTGCCATACACCGGGACAGGGTAAATGAAAAACTGTTTTTT.